This is a list of T cell receptor beta chains from one sample in a study of PD-L1 blockade in urothelial cancer. Here immunoSEQ multiplex PCR was the method, and the copy in TCRdb shows in-frame clones only, minus some. The repertoire holds tens of thousands of clones, with 80% to 85% as singletons. The sample here was PBMCs, taken around atezolizumab (anti-PD-L1) treatment. These receptors were taken from a man over 45 with urothelial cancer. Each CDR3 is given with its conserved first and last residue. The D gene is left open where the match is weak. A clone size is listed for some rows: how often the clone was seen (once, few, many), or a class if it is expanded.

J: TRBJ1-5
V: TRBV2
D: -
size: -
DNA: TGTGCCAGCAGTGGAAGCGGGAATAGCAATCAGCCCCAGCATTTT
CDR3: CASSGSGNSNQPQHF

J: TRBJ2-2
V: TRBV7-9
D: -
size: -
DNA: TGTGCCAGCAGTGTGGTCGACGGGGATGCCGGGGAGCTGTTTTTT
CDR3: CASSVVDGDAGELFF

J: TRBJ2-2
V: TRBV7-8
D: -
size: -
DNA: TGTGCCAGCAGCTTAGTCCAGGGGCTATACACCGGGGAGCTGTTTTTT
CDR3: CASSLVQGLYTGELFF

J: TRBJ2-7
V: TRBV2
D: -
size: -
DNA: TGTGCCAGCAGGATTAGCGGACTTAGGGTTTACGAGCAGTACTTC
CDR3: CASRISGLRVYEQYF

J: TRBJ1-5
V: TRBV11-2
D: TRBD1
size: -
DNA: TGTGCCAGCAGCTTGGGACAGGGGAGCAATCAGCCCCAGCATTTT
CDR3: CASSLGQGSNQPQHF

J: TRBJ1-2
V: TRBV5-5
D: TRBD1
size: -
DNA: TGTGCCAGCAGGACGGGACAGCGCAACTATGGCTACACCTTC
CDR3: CASRTGQRNYGYTF

J: TRBJ1-1
V: TRBV4-1
D: -
size: -
DNA: TGCGCCAGCAGCCAAGAAGAGGGCTACACTGAAGCTTTCTTT
CDR3: CASSQEEGYTEAFF

J: TRBJ1-6
V: TRBV14
D: -
size: once
DNA: TGTGCCAGCAGCCAACTAGGGACTGATTCACCCCTCCACTTT
CDR3: CASSQLGTDSPLHF

J: TRBJ2-1
V: TRBV15
D: TRBD2
size: once
DNA: TGTGCCACCAGCAGAGGCGGGACTACACGTTACAATGAGCAGTTCTTC
CDR3: CATSRGGTTRYNEQFF

J: TRBJ1-2
V: TRBV27
D: TRBD1
size: -
DNA: TGTGCCAGCAGGCTGGGACAGCACCATGGCTACACCTTC
CDR3: CASRLGQHHGYTF

J: TRBJ2-1
V: TRBV11-2
D: -
size: -
DNA: TGTGCCAGCAGCTTTCAGGGGCAAGGTGAGCAGTTCTTC
CDR3: CASSFQGQGEQFF

J: TRBJ1-1
V: TRBV19
D: -
size: -
DNA: TGTGCCAGTAGTATGAAAGGGGACACTGAAGCTTTCTTT
CDR3: CASSMKGDTEAFF

J: TRBJ2-2
V: TRBV29-1
D: -
size: -
DNA: TGCAGCGTTAAGACAGTCGAGGCCGGGGAGCTGTTTTTT
CDR3: CSVKTVEAGELFF

J: TRBJ1-1
V: TRBV18
D: TRBD1
size: -
DNA: TGTGCCAGCTCACCGGGACAGGGCACTGAAGCTTTCTTT
CDR3: CASSPGQGTEAFF

J: TRBJ1-1
V: TRBV6-6
D: -
size: -
DNA: TGTGCCAGCAGTTCGGCAGGGTTCAGCACTGAAGCTTTCTTT
CDR3: CASSSAGFSTEAFF

J: TRBJ2-1
V: TRBV6-6
D: -
size: -
DNA: TGTGCCAGCAGTTACTCGGCTTTTGAGCAGTTCTTC
CDR3: CASSYSAFEQFF

J: TRBJ1-5
V: TRBV7-2
D: TRBD1
size: few
DNA: TGTGCCAGCAGCCAGGGACAGGCCAATCAGCCCCAGCATTTT
CDR3: CASSQGQANQPQHF

J: TRBJ2-1
V: TRBV4-1
D: TRBD2
size: -
DNA: TGCGCCAGCAGCCAAGTGTCGACTAGCGTGGTCTTC
CDR3: CASSQVSTSVVF

J: TRBJ2-5
V: TRBV7-2
D: TRBD2
size: once
DNA: TGTGCCAGCAGCTTTAGCGGGGGCGGCGGAGTGACCCAGTACTTC
CDR3: CASSFSGGGGVTQYF

J: TRBJ2-3
V: TRBV15
D: -
size: -
DNA: TGTGCCACCAGCAGAGCCAGCGGGAGCACAGATACGCAGTATTTT
CDR3: CATSRASGSTDTQYF

J: TRBJ2-1
V: TRBV7-3
D: -
size: -
DNA: TGTGCCAGCAGCTTAGGGGGCGGTTACAATGAGCAGTTCTTC
CDR3: CASSLGGGYNEQFF

J: TRBJ2-1
V: TRBV19
D: TRBD2
size: -
DNA: TGTGCCAGTAGTAGCGGGAGGGTTCTCAATGAGCAGTTCTTC
CDR3: CASSSGRVLNEQFF

J: TRBJ2-1
V: TRBV28
D: TRBD2
size: few
DNA: TGTGCCAGCAGTTTAGGGGGGCTAGCGGGGGACCCCTACAATGAGCAGTTCTTC
CDR3: CASSLGGLAGDPYNEQFF

J: TRBJ2-5
V: TRBV5-6
D: TRBD2
size: -
DNA: TGTGCCAGCAGCCGGTTTATGGGAGGGAAGGAGACCCAGTACTTC
CDR3: CASSRFMGGKETQYF

J: TRBJ1-2
V: TRBV6-4
D: -
size: -
DNA: TGTGCCAGCAGTGAAGGACAAGGGGCTGGGTACTATGGCTACACCTTC
CDR3: CASSEGQGAGYYGYTF

J: TRBJ2-7
V: TRBV6-1
D: -
size: -
DNA: TGTGCCAGCAGTGAAATTTCGTACGGAGCGGCGCCCTCCTACGAGCAGTACTTC
CDR3: CASSEISYGAAPSYEQYF

J: TRBJ2-3
V: TRBV18
D: -
size: few
DNA: TGTGCCAGCTCACCGGTAGGGGCCGGCACAGATACGCAGTATTTT
CDR3: CASSPVGAGTDTQYF

J: TRBJ2-1
V: TRBV5-1
D: TRBD1
size: -
DNA: TGCGCCAGCAGCACGTCCACCGGGACAGGGCACAATGAGCAGTTCTTC
CDR3: CASSTSTGTGHNEQFF

J: TRBJ1-1
V: TRBV5-1
D: -
size: once
DNA: TGCGCCAGCAGCTTGGCCGAGCTTTCATTCGCTGAAGCTTTCTTT
CDR3: CASSLAELSFAEAFF

J: TRBJ1-4
V: TRBV28
D: -
size: -
DNA: TGTGCCAGCAGTTCGCAGGGGAGGGGTGAAAAACTGTTTTTT
CDR3: CASSSQGRGEKLFF

J: TRBJ1-3
V: TRBV9
D: -
size: -
DNA: TGTGCCAGCAGCGTCGCACAAGACTCTGGAAACACCATATATTTT
CDR3: CASSVAQDSGNTIYF

J: TRBJ1-1
V: TRBV5-1
D: -
size: -
DNA: TGCGCCAGCAGCGACTTGGTGGAGAACACTGAAGCTTTCTTT
CDR3: CASSDLVENTEAFF

J: TRBJ1-2
V: TRBV18
D: TRBD1
size: few
DNA: TGTGCCAGCTCGGGGACAGCTTATGGCTACACCTTC
CDR3: CASSGTAYGYTF

J: TRBJ1-5
V: TRBV5-5
D: -
size: -
DNA: TGTGCCAGCAGCGGCGACAGATACAATCAGCCCCAGCATTTT
CDR3: CASSGDRYNQPQHF

J: TRBJ1-1
V: TRBV5-1
D: TRBD1
size: -
DNA: TGCGCCAGCAGTACGGGACAGGTCCCGAACACTGAAGCTTTCTTT
CDR3: CASSTGQVPNTEAFF

J: TRBJ1-2
V: TRBV18
D: TRBD1
size: -
DNA: TGTGCCAGCTCACCTCCGGGACAGGGTTTGGACCTGGGGGGCTACACCTTC
CDR3: CASSPPGQGLDLGGYTF

J: TRBJ2-1
V: TRBV10-1
D: TRBD2
size: -
DNA: TGCGCCAGCAGTGGGGTAGCGGGGGTATCCTACAATGAGCAGTTCTTC
CDR3: CASSGVAGVSYNEQFF

J: TRBJ2-1
V: TRBV25-1
D: -
size: -
DNA: TGTGCCAGCAGTGAACGACAGTACAATGAGCAGTTCTTC
CDR3: CASSERQYNEQFF

J: TRBJ2-6
V: TRBV5-1
D: -
size: -
DNA: TGCGCCAGCAGCTTGGTACTAGGTGGGGCCAACGTCCTGACTTTC
CDR3: CASSLVLGGANVLTF

J: TRBJ1-2
V: TRBV5-4
D: TRBD1
size: few
DNA: TGTGCCAGCAGCGACCGATGGACAGGGCTATCCTCTAACTATGGCTACACCTTC
CDR3: CASSDRWTGLSSNYGYTF

J: TRBJ1-1
V: TRBV12-5
D: -
size: once
DNA: TGTGCTAGTGGTTTGACACCCTACAGGATTCTCACTGAAGCTTTCTTT
CDR3: CASGLTPYRILTEAFF

J: TRBJ2-2
V: TRBV18
D: TRBD1
size: -
DNA: TGTGCCAGCTCAGCCAGCCAGGGGGCCTCCACCGGGGAGCTGTTTTTT
CDR3: CASSASQGASTGELFF

J: TRBJ2-1
V: TRBV2
D: -
size: -
DNA: TGTGCCAGCGGTACCAACAGGGGAGGAATCTACAATGAGCAGTTCTTC
CDR3: CASGTNRGGIYNEQFF

J: TRBJ2-7
V: TRBV6-1
D: -
size: -
DNA: TGTGCCAGCAGTGGAACCTACGGGACCTACGAGCAGTACTTC
CDR3: CASSGTYGTYEQYF

J: TRBJ1-4
V: TRBV6-7
D: -
size: -
DNA: TGTGCCAGCAGTTATCACAGGGTTGATGAAAAACTGTTTTTT
CDR3: CASSYHRVDEKLFF

J: TRBJ1-5
V: TRBV10-3
D: -
size: few
DNA: TGTGCCATCAGTCCGACACGAGAACAGCCCCAGCATTTT
CDR3: CAISPTREQPQHF

J: TRBJ1-1
V: TRBV14
D: -
size: few
DNA: TGTGCCAGCAGCCAAGTTGCATCACCCAAGCTTTTCTTT
CDR3: CASSQVASPKLFF

J: TRBJ2-7
V: TRBV12-5
D: TRBD1
size: -
DNA: TGTGCTAGTGGACAAAGCATCGGACAGGGCTCTTTCTTC
CDR3: CASGQSIGQGSFF

J: TRBJ2-1
V: TRBV25-1
D: TRBD1
size: -
DNA: TGTGCCAGCAGGGGGGGCAGGGGGCGTATGGATGAGCAGTTCTTC
CDR3: CASRGGRGRMDEQFF

J: TRBJ1-2
V: TRBV4-2
D: -
size: -
DNA: TGTGCCAGCAGCCAAGCAGGGGAAGGAGACTATGGCTACACCTTC
CDR3: CASSQAGEGDYGYTF

J: TRBJ1-1
V: TRBV6-1
D: TRBD1
size: -
DNA: TGTGCCAGCAGTTCCGAACCAGGGGGGAGCACTGAAGCTTTCTTT
CDR3: CASSSEPGGSTEAFF

J: TRBJ2-5
V: TRBV6-1
D: TRBD2
size: -
DNA: TGTGCCAGCATAAGTGGACTAGCGGAACAAGAGACCCAGTACTTC
CDR3: CASISGLAEQETQYF

J: TRBJ2-3
V: TRBV5-5
D: -
size: few
DNA: TGTGCCAGCAGCCAGACAGGCCCGTACCCAGATACGCAGTATTTT
CDR3: CASSQTGPYPDTQYF

J: TRBJ2-2
V: TRBV19
D: -
size: -
DNA: TGTGCCAGTACCAATGGTGGGGCGCGGACCGGGGAGCTGTTTTTT
CDR3: CASTNGGARTGELFF